These 25 T cell receptor beta chains were sequenced from one sample in a study of cytomegalovirus exposure and HLA in healthy donors. The PCR made use of 60 Vbeta and 13 Jbeta primers. Libraries were prepared by immunoSEQ multiplex PCR; TCRdb keeps only in-frame clonotypes and omits some of them. Of approximately 100,000 clones listed, about 80% are singletons. Material: PBMCs. Receptor source: a man aged 40-50 years in good health and CMV-seronegative.

This chain links TRBV30 with TRBJ2-5, with TRBD1 matching 7 bases. CDR1 and CDR2 (germline): GTSNPN, SVGIG (reference sequence). The CDR3 totals 15 residues. With V trimmed by 5 bases and J by 4 bases, 13 bases remained unmatched. The CDR3 DNA is TGTGCCTGGGGCTACAGGGGTCGAGGCCGAGAGACCCAGTACTTC. This translates into CAWGYRGRGRETQYF.

The chain is built from TRBV5-1 and TRBJ2-3; 11 nucleotides match TRBD1. Germline CDR1 SGHRS, CDR2 YFSETQ. The CDR3 is 14 residues long. V lost 7 bases to trimming and J lost 5 bases; unmatched junction nucleotides: 6. CDR3 residues: CASRDRGTGDTQYF. For the CDR3, the DNA is TGCGCCAGCCGGGACAGGGGGACGGGAGATACGCAGTATTTT.

This CDR3 reads CASSRAVTSSDEQFF. The CDR3 bases are TGTGCCAGCAGCCGGGCGGTGACTAGCAGCGATGAGCAGTTCTTC. The genes are TRBV5-4 and TRBJ2-1; TRBD2 matches at 7 bases. The V gene's germline CDR1 is SGHNT and CDR2 YYREEE (reference sequence). The CDR3 extends over 15 amino acids. V was clipped by 4 bases and J by 8 bases; unmatched bases: 12.

The chain uses TRBV6-5 and TRBJ2-6, with no clear D. CDR3 size: 16 residues. V was cut by 0 bases and J by 2 bases, with 8 bases left in between. The germline V gene encodes CDR1 MNHEY and CDR2 SVGAGI. CDR3 sequence reads: CASSYSGSPGANVLTF. The CDR3 DNA is TGTGCCAGCAGTTACTCGGGCAGCCCTGGGGCCAACGTCCTGACTTTC.

The rearrangement uses TRBV14 and TRBJ2-7, with D tentatively TRBD1 (6 bases). V lost 5 bases and J 3 bases, leaving 11 bases between the germline ends. CDR1 is SGHDN and CDR2 is FVKESK in the germline V gene. The CDR3 extends over 13 amino acids. This CDR3 reads CASSVKGVYEQYF. The CDR3, as DNA: TGTGCCAGCAGCGTGAAGGGGGTCTACGAGCAGTACTTC.

The chain combines TRBV10-1 with TRBJ2-2, with a weak D call TRBD1 (6 bases). V shed 4 bases and J shed 6 bases, with 9 bases lying between them. The germline V gene has CDR1 WNHNN and CDR2 SYGVQD (reference sequence). This CDR3 contains 13 residues. The CDR3 DNA follows: TGCGCCAGCAGTGGGACAGTCCCCGGGGAGCTGTTTTTT. Amino acids: CASSGTVPGELFF.

The table lists this clone with a few counts. This rearrangement joins TRBV25-1 to TRBJ2-5; 8 nucleotides match TRBD2. Germline CDR1 MGHDK, CDR2 SYGVNS. With V trimmed by 8 bases and J by 2 bases, 4 bases remained unmatched. The CDR3 is 13 amino acids. The CDR3 sequence is CASGGGLQETQYF. Here the CDR3 DNA reads TGTGCCAGCGGCGGGGGGCTACAAGAGACCCAGTACTTC.

The DNA for the CDR3 is TGTGCCAGCAGCCAAGATCACGCTAGCGGGGGGGCAAAAGAGACCCAGTACTTC. Its translation is CASSQDHASGGAKETQYF. The rearrangement links TRBV4-2 to TRBJ2-5; 12 bases are shared with TRBD2. The V gene end was trimmed by 0 bases and the J gene end by 3 bases; junction bases not matched to a gene: 8. The CDR3 extends over 18 amino acids. Per the germline V gene, CDR1 is LGHNA and CDR2 is YNFKEQ.

The rearrangement links TRBV5-1 to TRBJ2-5; 14 nucleotides line up with TRBD2. CDR1 and CDR2 (germline): SGHRS, YFSETQ. The CDR3 is 16 residues long. V shed 0 bases and J 3 bases; nucleotides not matched to a gene: 1. The CDR3 sequence is CASSLGGLAGEETQYF. The CDR3, as DNA: TGCGCCAGCAGCTTGGGGGGACTAGCGGGGGAAGAGACCCAGTACTTC.

The chain uses TRBV5-1 and TRBJ2-2; D gene ambiguous. The CDR3 sequence is 12 residues long. Germline V lookup: CDR1 SGHRS, CDR2 YFSETQ. The ends were cut back, 6 bases at V and 7 bases at J, with 10 bases in the middle. In DNA, the CDR3 is TGCGCCAGCAACCAACGGGTCGGGGAGCTGTTTTTT. It codes for CASNQRVGELFF. Filled out from reference TRBV5-1 and TRBJ2-2, the complete variable domain reads KAGVTQTPRYLIKTRGQQVTLSCSPISGHRSVSWYQQTPGQGLQFLFEYFSETQRNKGNFPGRFSGRQFSNSRSEMNVSTLELGDSALYLCASNQRVGELFFGEGSRLTVL.

V gene TRBV5-8 combines with J gene TRBJ1-6; 9 bases align to TRBD1. V lost 0 bases and J lost 9; bases outside the gene matches: 7. Germline-derived CDR1 and CDR2 are SGHTS and YDEGEE. The CDR3 is 16 residues long. The CDR3 region is CASSLGTGTGISPLHF. CDR3 DNA sequence: TGTGCCAGCAGCTTGGGGACCGGGACAGGGATTTCACCCCTCCACTTT.

V is TRBV4-3 and J is TRBJ1-1, with D maybe TRBD1 (6 bases). This CDR3 spans 16 amino acids. V gave up 3 bases and J gave up 1 base, with 15 bases separating them. The germline CDR1 and CDR2 sequences are LGHNA and YSLEER. The CDR3 protein is CASSHHAQGPNTEAFF. DNA for the CDR3: TGCGCCAGCAGCCACCACGCACAGGGACCGAACACTGAAGCTTTCTTT.

This chain connects TRBV10-1 to TRBJ2-3, with 8 bases lining up with TRBD2. The germline V gene has CDR1 WNHNN and CDR2 SYGVQD (reference sequence). The length of the CDR3 is 14 residues. V lost 7 bases to trimming and J lost 0 bases; unmatched junction nucleotides: 3. The CDR3 DNA is TGCGCCAGCAATTTAGCGGGGAGCACAGATACGCAGTATTTT. This codes for CASNLAGSTDTQYF.

The rearrangement uses TRBV6-1 and TRBJ1-4; D remains ambiguous. This CDR3 is built from 13 residues. Trimming shortened V by 7 bases and J by 8 bases, and 14 bases separated the two germline ends. The germline gives CDR1 MNHNS, CDR2 SASEGT. CDR3 sequence: CASKERLEEKLFF. The CDR3 coding sequence is TGTGCCAGCAAAGAACGTTTAGAAGAAAAACTGTTTTTT.

V is TRBV19 and J is TRBJ1-6; possible D gene TRBD1, 5 bases. The germline V and J ends were trimmed by 2 bases and 3 bases, with 11 bases remaining between them. The CDR3 spans 16 residues. Germline V lookup: CDR1 LNHDA, CDR2 SQIVND (reference sequence). CDR3 nucleotides: TGTGCCAGTAGTATAAATACGGACAACTATAATTCACCCCTCCACTTT. It translates to CASSINTDNYNSPLHF.

The chain combines TRBV19 with TRBJ1-1; 8 positions match TRBD1. Trimming took 6 bases from V and 6 from J; bases not matched to a gene: 6. The CDR3 runs to 13 residues. From germline, CDR1 is LNHDA and CDR2 SQIVND (reference sequence). CDR3 nucleotide sequence: TGTGCCAGTAGGGGCAGGGGGCTTGCTGAAGCTTTCTTT. Encoded protein: CASRGRGLAEAFF.

This chain joins TRBV6-5 and TRBJ1-1, with D perhaps matching TRBD1 (5 bases). The CDR3 has 13 residues. Trimming cost V 1 base and J 6 bases, with 9 bases left between them. The germline V gene has CDR1 MNHEY and CDR2 SVGAGI. The CDR3 DNA reads as TGTGCCAGCAGTTACTTAGGGGTCGCTGAAGCTTTCTTT. It codes for CASSYLGVAEAFF.

This clone was seen a single time. A read error may account for a junction end that differs from germline. The V gene is TRBV7-9, the J gene TRBJ2-7, with 7 bases matching TRBD1. Germline CDR1 reads SEHNR; CDR2 reads FQNEAQ (reference sequence). The CDR3 loop spans 16 amino acids. In nucleotides, the CDR3 is TGTTCCAGCAGCTCCGCCGGGACAGACAAAGCCTACGAGCAGTACTTC. Translation gives CSSSSAGTDKAYEQYF.

The chain combines TRBV2 with TRBJ2-6; tentative D call: TRBD1 (6 bases). CDR1 is SNHLY and CDR2 is FYNNEI in the germline V gene. V dropped 6 bases and J dropped 4 bases, with 10 bases sitting between them. The CDR3 is 14 residues long. CDR3 amino acids: CASRGTMGANVLTF. CDR3 DNA: TGTGCCAGCAGGGGGACAATGGGGGCCAACGTCCTGACTTTC.

V is TRBV29-1 and J is TRBJ2-7; D remains ambiguous. Germline V gene lookup returns CDR1 SQVTM and CDR2 ANQGSEA. V lost 7 bases and J 7 bases, leaving 20 bases between the germline ends. This CDR3 is 13 amino acids long. The CDR3: CSAHSSRAWEQYV. The CDR3 DNA reads TGCAGCGCCCACAGCTCCCGGGCCTGGGAGCAGTACGTC.

Concerning this clone itself: Different DNA sequences within this sample yield the same CDR3. The V gene is TRBV18, the J gene TRBJ1-1; tentative D call: TRBD1 (6 bases). CDR3 size: 14 residues. The V gene's germline CDR1 is KGHSH and CDR2 LQKENI. Trimming pared 3 bases from V and 4 bases from J, leaving 12 bases between. The CDR3 nucleotides are TGTGCCAGCTCACCGGGGCAGGGGACCACTGAAGCTTTCTTT. Translating gives CASSPGQGTTEAFF.

This sequence joins TRBV6-5 and TRBJ1-2; 7 nucleotides line up with TRBD1. With 6 bases clipped from V and 8 bases from J, the junction kept 15 bases outside the gene matches. The CDR3 extends over 15 amino acids. Germline CDR1 and CDR2: MNHEY and SVGAGI. The CDR3 sequence: CASSQNLGQSGGYTF. For the CDR3, the DNA is TGTGCCAGCAGCCAAAACCTGGGACAGTCGGGCGGCTACACCTTC.

About this clone itself: Within the sample, other DNA sequences also encode this same CDR3. V and J are TRBV19 and TRBJ1-4; the D gene is possibly TRBD1 (5 bases). V gave up 2 bases and J gave up 8 bases, with 6 bases separating them. This CDR3 has 12 amino acids. From germline, CDR1 is LNHDA and CDR2 SQIVND (reference sequence). The CDR3 nucleotides read TGTGCCAGTAGTATAAGGGGCGAAAAACTGTTTTTT. It yields the protein CASSIRGEKLFF.

The chain has TRBV19 and TRBJ1-1; D is ambiguous. Germline loops: CDR1 LNHDA, CDR2 SQIVND (reference sequence). With 1 base removed from V and 6 bases from J, the gap between germline ends came to 12 bases. The CDR3 totals 14 residues. The CDR3 DNA reads TGTGCCAGTAGTATAGTCGTGTTGAGCGCTGAAGCTTTCTTT. This sequence encodes CASSIVVLSAEAFF.

V and J are TRBV6-5 and TRBJ2-3; D uncertain. Looked up from germline, CDR1 is MNHEY and CDR2 is SVGAGI. Trimming stripped 0 bases from V and 6 bases from J, with 4 bases between. The CDR3 extends over 12 amino acids. The CDR3 loop reads CASSYSSDTQYF. As DNA, the CDR3 is TGTGCCAGCAGTTACTCGAGTGATACGCAGTATTTT.